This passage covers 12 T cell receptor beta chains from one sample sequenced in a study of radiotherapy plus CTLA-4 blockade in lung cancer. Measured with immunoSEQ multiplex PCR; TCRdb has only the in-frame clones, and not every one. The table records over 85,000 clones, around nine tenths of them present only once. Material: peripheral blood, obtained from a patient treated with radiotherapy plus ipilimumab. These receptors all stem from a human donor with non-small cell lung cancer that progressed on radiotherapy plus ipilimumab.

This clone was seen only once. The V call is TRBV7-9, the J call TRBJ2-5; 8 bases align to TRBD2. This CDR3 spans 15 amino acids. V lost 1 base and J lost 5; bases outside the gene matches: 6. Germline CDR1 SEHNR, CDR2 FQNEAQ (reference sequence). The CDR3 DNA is TGTGCCAGCAGCTTAGAAGGTTCGGGAGGGGAGACCCAGTACTTC. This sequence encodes CASSLEGSGGETQYF.

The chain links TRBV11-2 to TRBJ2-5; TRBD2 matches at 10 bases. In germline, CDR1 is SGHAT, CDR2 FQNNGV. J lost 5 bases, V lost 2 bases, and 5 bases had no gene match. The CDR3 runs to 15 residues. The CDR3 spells CASSLLAGVRETQYF. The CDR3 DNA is TGTGCCAGCAGCTTACTAGCGGGAGTACGGGAGACCCAGTACTTC.

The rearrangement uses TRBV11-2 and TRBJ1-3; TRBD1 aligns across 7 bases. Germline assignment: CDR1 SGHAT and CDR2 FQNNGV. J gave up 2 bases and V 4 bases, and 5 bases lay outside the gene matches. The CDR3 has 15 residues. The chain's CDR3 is CASSSDRLTGNTIYF. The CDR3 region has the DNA TGTGCCAGCAGCTCGGACAGGCTCACTGGAAACACCATATATTTT.

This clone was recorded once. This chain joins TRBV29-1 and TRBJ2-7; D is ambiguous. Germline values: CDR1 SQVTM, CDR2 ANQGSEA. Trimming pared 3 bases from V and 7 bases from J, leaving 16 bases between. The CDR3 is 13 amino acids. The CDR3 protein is CSVEVGPLGEQYF. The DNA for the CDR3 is TGCAGCGTTGAGGTCGGACCACTTGGGGAGCAGTACTTC.

CDR3 residues: CASSLSPGSNQPQHF. In DNA, the CDR3 is TGTGCCAGCAGCTTGTCCCCGGGGAGCAATCAGCCCCAGCATTTT. The chain carries TRBV7-2 and TRBJ1-5; D gene uncertain. CDR3 length: 15 amino acids. Trimming removed 3 bases from V and 1 base from J, with 10 bases in between. Germline CDR1 reads SGHTA; CDR2 reads FQGNSA.

The CDR3 region has the DNA TGTGCCAGCAGTGCGGACAGGGGGCTAAGCAATCAGCCCCAGCATTTT. It yields the protein CASSADRGLSNQPQHF. The genes are TRBV6-6 and TRBJ1-5; TRBD1 agrees at 11 bases. J gave up 1 base and V 5 bases, and 4 bases lay outside the gene matches. Germline CDR1 is MNHNY and CDR2 is SVGAGI (reference sequence). The CDR3 has 16 residues.

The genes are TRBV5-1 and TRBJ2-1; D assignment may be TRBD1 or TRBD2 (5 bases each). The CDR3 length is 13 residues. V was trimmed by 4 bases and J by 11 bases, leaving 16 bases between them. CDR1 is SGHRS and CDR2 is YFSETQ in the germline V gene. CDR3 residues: CASSAPEQGQQFF. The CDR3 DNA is TGCGCCAGCAGCGCCCCCGAGCAGGGACAGCAGTTCTTC.

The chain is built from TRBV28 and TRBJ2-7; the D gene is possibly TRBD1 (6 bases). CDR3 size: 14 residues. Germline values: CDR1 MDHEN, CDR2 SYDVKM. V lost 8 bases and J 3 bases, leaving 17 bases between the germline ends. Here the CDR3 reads CASGAQGPGYEQYF. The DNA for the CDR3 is TGTGCCAGCGGGGCCCAGGGGCCAGGCTACGAGCAGTACTTC.

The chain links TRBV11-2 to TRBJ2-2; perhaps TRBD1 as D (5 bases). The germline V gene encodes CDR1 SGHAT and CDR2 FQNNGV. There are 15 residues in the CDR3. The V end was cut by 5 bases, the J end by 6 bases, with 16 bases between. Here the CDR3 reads CASSPPGSGAGELFF. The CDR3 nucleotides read TGTGCCAGCAGCCCCCCAGGGTCTGGGGCCGGGGAGCTGTTTTTT.

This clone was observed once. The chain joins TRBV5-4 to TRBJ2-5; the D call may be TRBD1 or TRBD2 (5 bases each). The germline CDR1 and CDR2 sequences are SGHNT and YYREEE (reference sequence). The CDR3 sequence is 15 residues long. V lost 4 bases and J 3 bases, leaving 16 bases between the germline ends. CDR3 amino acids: CASSPSPGREETQYF. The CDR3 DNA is TGTGCCAGCAGCCCCTCGCCAGGGCGGGAAGAGACCCAGTACTTC.

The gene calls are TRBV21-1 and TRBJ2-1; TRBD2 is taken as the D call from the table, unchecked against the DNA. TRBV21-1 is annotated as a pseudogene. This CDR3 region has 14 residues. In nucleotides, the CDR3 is TGTGCCAGTAAAGAGGCTTTTGACCACAATGAGCAGTTCTTC. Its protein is CASKEAFDHNEQFF.

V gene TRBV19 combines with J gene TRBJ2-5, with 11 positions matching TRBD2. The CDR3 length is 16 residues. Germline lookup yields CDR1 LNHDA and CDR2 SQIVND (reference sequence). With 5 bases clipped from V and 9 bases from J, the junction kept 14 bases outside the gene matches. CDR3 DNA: TGTGCCAGTAGTCGGGGAACTAGCGGGGGTACTGGGGCCCAGTACTTC. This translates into CASSRGTSGGTGAQYF.